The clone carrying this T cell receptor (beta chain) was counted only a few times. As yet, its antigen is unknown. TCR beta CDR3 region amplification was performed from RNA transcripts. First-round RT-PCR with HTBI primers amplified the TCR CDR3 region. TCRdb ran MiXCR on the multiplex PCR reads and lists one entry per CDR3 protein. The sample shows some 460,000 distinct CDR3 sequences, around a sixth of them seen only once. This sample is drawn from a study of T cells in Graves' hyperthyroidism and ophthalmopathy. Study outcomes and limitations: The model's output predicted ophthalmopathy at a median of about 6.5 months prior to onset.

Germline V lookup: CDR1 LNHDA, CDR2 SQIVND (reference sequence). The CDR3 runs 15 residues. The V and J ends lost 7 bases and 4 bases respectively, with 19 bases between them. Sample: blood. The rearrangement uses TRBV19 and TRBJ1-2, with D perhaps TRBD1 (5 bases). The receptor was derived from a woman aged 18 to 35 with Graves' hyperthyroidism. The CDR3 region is CASTSGRGTGYGYTF. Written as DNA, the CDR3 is TGTGCCAGTACCTCAGGGCGGGGAACTGGCTATGGCTACACCTTC. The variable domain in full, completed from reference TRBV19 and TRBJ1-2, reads DGGITQSPKYLFRKEGQNVTLSCEQNLNHDAMYWYRQDPGQGLRLIYYSQIVNDFQKGDIAEGYSVSREKKESFPLTVTSAQKNPTAFYLCASTSGRGTGYGYTFGSGTRLTVV.